A selection of T cell receptor beta chains follows, all from one sample in a study of shared clonotypes between healthy human individuals. The protocol was immunoSEQ multiplex PCR, while the TCRdb copy is restricted to in-frame clones and leaves out a portion. Of over 2,000,000 clones in the sample, just under 95% were seen once. The specimen sequenced was naive CD8+ T cells from PBMCs. These receptors were collected from a man younger than 35 in good health. Some clones in this sample may be carry-over from other donors' samples. Both conserved end residues are part of each CDR3. A D gene is named only where the DNA matches it firmly. Expanded clones are given a class, and other clones once, few, many or no size at all.

d_call: NA
clone_size: NA
v_call: TRBV9
j_call: TRBJ2-7
cdr3_aa: CASGRGSGHSYEQYF
cdr3_nt: TGTGCCAGCGGCAGAGGTAGCGGACACTCCTACGAGCAGTACTTC

d_call: NA
clone_size: NA
v_call: TRBV28
j_call: TRBJ1-2
cdr3_aa: CASSLGTSNYGYTF
cdr3_nt: TGTGCCAGCAGTTTGGGGACAAGCAACTATGGCTACACCTTC

d_call: NA
clone_size: NA
v_call: TRBV5-1
j_call: TRBJ2-7
cdr3_aa: CASSDRTEQYF
cdr3_nt: TGCGCCAGCTCTGACAGGACCGAGCAGTACTTC

d_call: NA
clone_size: NA
v_call: TRBV7-9
j_call: TRBJ1-1
cdr3_aa: CASSFGAWSEAFF
cdr3_nt: TGTGCCAGCAGCTTCGGAGCTTGGTCTGAAGCTTTCTTT

d_call: NA
clone_size: NA
v_call: TRBV11-2
j_call: TRBJ2-2
cdr3_aa: CASSLDRAGELFF
cdr3_nt: TGTGCCAGCAGCTTAGACAGGGCCGGGGAGCTGTTTTTT

d_call: NA
clone_size: NA
v_call: TRBV7-9
j_call: TRBJ2-5
cdr3_aa: CASSLTTKWDQETQYF
cdr3_nt: TGTGCCAGCAGCTTAACGACGAAGTGGGACCAAGAGACCCAGTACTTC

d_call: NA
clone_size: NA
v_call: TRBV4-1
j_call: TRBJ2-1
cdr3_aa: CASSQTRFSSYNEQFF
cdr3_nt: TGCGCCAGCAGCCAAACACGATTCAGCTCCTACAATGAGCAGTTCTTC

d_call: NA
clone_size: NA
v_call: TRBV6-5
j_call: TRBJ2-4
cdr3_aa: CASSYSLEAKNIQYF
cdr3_nt: TGTGCCAGCAGTTACTCCCTGGAGGCCAAAAACATTCAGTACTTC

d_call: NA
clone_size: NA
v_call: TRBV7-2
j_call: TRBJ2-1
cdr3_aa: CASSFLRFWDEQFF
cdr3_nt: TGTGCCAGCAGCTTTCTGAGGTTCTGGGATGAGCAGTTCTTC

d_call: TRBD1
clone_size: NA
v_call: TRBV27
j_call: TRBJ1-2
cdr3_aa: CASSPIGQGVDGYTF
cdr3_nt: TGTGCCAGCAGCCCGATCGGGCAGGGGGTCGATGGCTACACCTTC

d_call: NA
clone_size: NA
v_call: TRBV7-2
j_call: TRBJ2-7
cdr3_aa: CASSSRGTTVYEQYF
cdr3_nt: TGTGCCAGCAGCTCGAGGGGGACCACCGTCTACGAGCAGTACTTC

d_call: TRBD2
clone_size: NA
v_call: TRBV29-1
j_call: TRBJ2-7
cdr3_aa: CSVLGAGRYEQYF
cdr3_nt: TGCAGCGTGTTAGGAGCGGGAAGGTACGAGCAGTACTTC

d_call: TRBD1
clone_size: NA
v_call: TRBV5-1
j_call: TRBJ2-7
cdr3_aa: CASSFGTGRVREQYF
cdr3_nt: TGCGCCAGCAGCTTTGGGACAGGTCGAGTGAGGGAGCAGTACTTC

d_call: NA
clone_size: once
v_call: TRBV7-3
j_call: TRBJ2-7
cdr3_aa: CASSLFPGITYEQYF
cdr3_nt: TGTGCCAGCAGCTTATTCCCAGGGATAACCTACGAGCAGTACTTC

d_call: TRBD1
clone_size: NA
v_call: TRBV6-5
j_call: TRBJ1-2
cdr3_aa: CASSYSKGAGDYGYTF
cdr3_nt: TGTGCCAGCAGTTACTCGAAGGGGGCGGGTGACTATGGCTACACCTTC

d_call: NA
clone_size: NA
v_call: TRBV4-2
j_call: TRBJ2-3
cdr3_aa: CASSQEGLHTDTQYF
cdr3_nt: TGTGCCAGCAGCCAAGAGGGACTCCACACAGATACGCAGTATTTT

d_call: NA
clone_size: NA
v_call: TRBV28
j_call: TRBJ2-3
cdr3_aa: CASRQLADYTDTQYF
cdr3_nt: TGTGCCAGCAGACAGCTAGCAGACTACACAGATACGCAGTATTTT

d_call: NA
clone_size: NA
v_call: TRBV30
j_call: TRBJ1-1
cdr3_aa: CAWDSLNTEAFF
cdr3_nt: TGTGCCTGGGACAGCCTGAACACTGAAGCTTTCTTT

d_call: NA
clone_size: once
v_call: TRBV6-5
j_call: TRBJ2-1
cdr3_aa: CASSYSEGNEQFF
cdr3_nt: TGTGCCAGCAGTTACTCAGAGGGCAATGAGCAGTTCTTC

d_call: NA
clone_size: NA
v_call: TRBV15
j_call: TRBJ2-3
cdr3_aa: CATSRVRDGTDTQYF
cdr3_nt: TGTGCCACCAGCAGAGTCAGGGACGGCACAGATACGCAGTATTTT

d_call: NA
clone_size: NA
v_call: TRBV7-8
j_call: TRBJ2-2
cdr3_aa: CASSPPRLGNTGELFF
cdr3_nt: TGTGCCAGCAGCCCACCAAGACTAGGAAACACCGGGGAGCTGTTTTTT

d_call: NA
clone_size: NA
v_call: TRBV6-5
j_call: TRBJ1-4
cdr3_aa: CASSLGEKLFF
cdr3_nt: TGTGCCAGCAGCCTCGGTGAAAAACTGTTTTTT

d_call: NA
clone_size: NA
v_call: TRBV7-2
j_call: TRBJ1-2
cdr3_aa: CASSLGNNYGYTF
cdr3_nt: TGTGCCAGCAGCTTAGGGAATAACTATGGCTACACCTTC

d_call: NA
clone_size: NA
v_call: TRBV19
j_call: TRBJ2-2
cdr3_aa: CASRVEGLTGELFF
cdr3_nt: TGTGCCAGTAGGGTGGAGGGCCTTACCGGGGAGCTGTTTTTT

d_call: NA
clone_size: NA
v_call: TRBV6-5
j_call: TRBJ2-1
cdr3_aa: CASSSGPYNEQFF
cdr3_nt: TGTGCCAGCAGCTCCGGACCCTACAATGAGCAGTTCTTC

d_call: NA
clone_size: once
v_call: TRBV7-9
j_call: TRBJ2-7
cdr3_aa: CASSFDYHRPYEQYF
cdr3_nt: TGTGCCAGCAGCTTTGACTATCACCGCCCCTACGAGCAGTACTTC

d_call: NA
clone_size: NA
v_call: TRBV19
j_call: TRBJ1-2
cdr3_aa: CASRPVVRSYGYTF
cdr3_nt: TGTGCCAGTCGTCCGGTGGTCAGGAGCTATGGCTACACCTTC

d_call: TRBD1
clone_size: NA
v_call: TRBV9
j_call: TRBJ2-7
cdr3_aa: CASSTGQAFMGEQYF
cdr3_nt: TGTGCCAGCAGCACTGGACAGGCGTTTATGGGCGAGCAGTACTTC

d_call: TRBD2
clone_size: NA
v_call: TRBV4-3
j_call: TRBJ2-1
cdr3_aa: CASSPVGLAGVGYEQFF
cdr3_nt: TGCGCCAGCAGCCCCGTGGGACTAGCGGGAGTAGGCTATGAGCAGTTCTTC

d_call: TRBD2
clone_size: NA
v_call: TRBV9
j_call: TRBJ2-1
cdr3_aa: CASSGAGTSYEQFF
cdr3_nt: TGTGCCAGCAGCGGCGCCGGGACTAGCTATGAGCAGTTCTTC

d_call: TRBD1
clone_size: NA
v_call: TRBV27
j_call: TRBJ1-1
cdr3_aa: CASRPRQGGTEAFF
cdr3_nt: TGTGCCAGCAGGCCGAGACAGGGGGGCACTGAAGCTTTCTTT

d_call: TRBD1
clone_size: NA
v_call: TRBV9
j_call: TRBJ1-1
cdr3_aa: CASSHDRAQRGVAEAFF
cdr3_nt: TGTGCCAGCAGCCACGACAGGGCGCAAAGGGGAGTCGCTGAAGCTTTCTTT

d_call: NA
clone_size: NA
v_call: TRBV27
j_call: TRBJ2-2
cdr3_aa: CASTLGAGANTGELFF
cdr3_nt: TGTGCCAGCACCCTGGGAGCAGGGGCGAACACCGGGGAGCTGTTTTTT

d_call: NA
clone_size: NA
v_call: TRBV4-1
j_call: TRBJ2-1
cdr3_aa: CASSPLLSSYNEQFF
cdr3_nt: TGCGCCAGCAGCCCACTTCTGAGCTCCTACAATGAGCAGTTCTTC

d_call: NA
clone_size: once
v_call: TRBV7-3
j_call: TRBJ2-1
cdr3_aa: CASSVIGGDSDEQFF
cdr3_nt: TGTGCCAGCAGTGTGATAGGGGGAGATAGCGATGAGCAGTTCTTC

d_call: TRBD1
clone_size: NA
v_call: TRBV7-9
j_call: TRBJ1-2
cdr3_aa: CASSPTGSSFGYTF
cdr3_nt: TGTGCCAGCAGTCCGACAGGGAGTTCCTTTGGCTACACCTTC

d_call: NA
clone_size: once
v_call: TRBV27
j_call: TRBJ1-2
cdr3_aa: CASRGRDDGYTF
cdr3_nt: TGTGCCAGCAGGGGGCGCGATGATGGCTACACCTTC

d_call: NA
clone_size: once
v_call: TRBV28
j_call: TRBJ2-1
cdr3_aa: CASSLTLGATSANEQFF
cdr3_nt: TGTGCCAGCAGTTTAACCCTGGGGGCCACCTCGGCCAATGAGCAGTTCTTC

d_call: NA
clone_size: NA
v_call: TRBV7-9
j_call: TRBJ2-1
cdr3_aa: CASSPGKSYNEQFF
cdr3_nt: TGTGCCAGCTCTCCGGGAAAATCCTACAATGAGCAGTTCTTC

d_call: TRBD1
clone_size: NA
v_call: TRBV11-2
j_call: TRBJ2-3
cdr3_aa: CASSQVGGRFTDTQYF
cdr3_nt: TGTGCCAGCAGCCAAGTAGGGGGCAGGTTCACAGATACGCAGTATTTT

d_call: NA
clone_size: NA
v_call: TRBV6-6
j_call: TRBJ1-1
cdr3_aa: CASSTMKSTEAFF
cdr3_nt: TGTGCCAGCAGCACCATGAAGAGCACTGAAGCTTTCTTT

d_call: NA
clone_size: NA
v_call: TRBV10-2
j_call: TRBJ2-5
cdr3_aa: CASARMGHSQETQYF
cdr3_nt: TGCGCCAGTGCCCGAATGGGACACTCCCAAGAGACCCAGTACTTC

d_call: TRBD1
clone_size: NA
v_call: TRBV12-5
j_call: TRBJ1-1
cdr3_aa: CASAPEGARTEAFF
cdr3_nt: TGTGCTAGTGCCCCCGAGGGGGCTCGGACTGAAGCTTTCTTT

d_call: TRBD1
clone_size: NA
v_call: TRBV28
j_call: TRBJ2-1
cdr3_aa: CASRKGTGTNEQFF
cdr3_nt: TGTGCCAGCCGCAAGGGGACAGGGACCAATGAGCAGTTCTTC

d_call: NA
clone_size: NA
v_call: TRBV7-9
j_call: TRBJ2-7
cdr3_aa: CASSSDTGTTLWEQYF
cdr3_nt: TGTGCCAGCAGCTCAGATACCGGGACAACCCTTTGGGAGCAGTACTTC